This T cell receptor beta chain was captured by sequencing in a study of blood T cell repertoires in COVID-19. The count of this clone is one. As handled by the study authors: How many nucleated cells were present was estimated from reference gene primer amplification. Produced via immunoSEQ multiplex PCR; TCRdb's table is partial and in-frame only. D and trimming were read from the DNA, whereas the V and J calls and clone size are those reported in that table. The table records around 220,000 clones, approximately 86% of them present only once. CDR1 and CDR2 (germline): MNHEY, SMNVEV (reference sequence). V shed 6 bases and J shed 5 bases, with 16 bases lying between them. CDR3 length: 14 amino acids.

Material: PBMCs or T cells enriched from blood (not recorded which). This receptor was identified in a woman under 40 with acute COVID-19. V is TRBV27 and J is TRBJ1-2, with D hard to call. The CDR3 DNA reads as TGTGCCAGCAGGAAGTCGGGAGAGGGATATGGCTACACCTTC. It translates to CASRKSGEGYGYTF.